The 31 T cell receptor beta chains reported below all come from one sample, sequenced in a study of blood T cell repertoires in COVID-19. Profiled with immunoSEQ multiplex PCR; TCRdb holds only in-frame clones, not every one. This repertoire shows some 25,000 clones, around 86% found once; its top ten account for approximately 7%. The sequenced sample was peripheral blood. These TCRs come from a man in his 70s with acute or convalescent COVID-19.

As regards this clone: One junction end disagrees with the germline gene, perhaps due to a read error. This chain uses TRBV9 with TRBJ1-1, with 9 bases lining up with TRBD1. Germline CDR1 SGDLS, CDR2 YYNGEE. The CDR3 has 15 amino acids. The CDR3 protein is CASSAGLGTGSEAFF. CDR3 sequence (DNA): TGTGCCAGCAGCGCCGGCTTAGGGACAGGGTCTGAGGCTTTCTTT. Combining the CDR3 with reference TRBV9 and TRBJ1-1 gives the whole variable domain DSGVTQTPKHLITATGQRVTLRCSPRSGDLSVYWYQQSLDQGLQFLIQYYNGEERAKGNILERFSAQQFPDLHSELNLSSLELGDSALYFCASSAGLGTGSEAFFGQGTRLTVV.

The CDR3 region has the DNA TGTGCCTCATACGGGGGCAATCAGCCCCAGCATTTT. Translation: CASYGGNQPQHF. The chain joins TRBV19 to TRBJ1-5; the D is unclear. The CDR3 contains 12 residues. Germline V lookup: CDR1 LNHDA, CDR2 SQIVND (reference sequence). Trimming shortened V by 11 bases and J by 2 bases, and 10 bases separated the two germline ends. The entire variable domain, with the rest obtained from reference TRBV19 and TRBJ1-5, is as follows: DGGITQSPKYLFRKEGQNVTLSCEQNLNHDAMYWYRQDPGQGLRLIYYSQIVNDFQKGDIAEGYSVSREKKESFPLTVTSAQKNPTAFYLCASYGGNQPQHFGDGTRLSIL.

V gene TRBV4-1 combines with J gene TRBJ2-1; D is unresolved. The germline CDR1 and CDR2 sequences are MGHRA and YSYEKL. The V end lost 1 base, the J end lost 1 base, and 11 bases lay between the germline ends. The CDR3 sequence is 16 residues long. CDR3 sequence reads: CASSQAVPLSYNEQFF. The CDR3, as DNA: TGCGCCAGCAGCCAAGCCGTCCCTCTATCCTACAATGAGCAGTTCTTC.

CDR3 sequence: CASSPLGQAVGELFF. CDR3 DNA: TGTGCCAGCAGCCCCTTGGGACAAGCGGTCGGGGAGCTGTTTTTT. The chain recombines TRBV9 with TRBJ2-2, with a tentative D call TRBD1 (6 bases). Germline lookup yields CDR1 SGDLS and CDR2 YYNGEE. The CDR3 is 15 residues long. V was pared by 4 bases and J by 7 bases, with 17 bases between.

V is TRBV12-3 or TRBV12-4 and J is TRBJ1-1; the D is unclear. The length of the CDR3 is 13 residues. Trimming took 6 bases from V and 4 from J, leaving 12 bases between them. CDR3 region: CASSPWGVTEAFF. The CDR3 DNA is TGTGCCAGCAGCCCATGGGGAGTCACTGAAGCTTTCTTT.

This clone occurred once. The V call is TRBV6-1, the J call TRBJ2-1, with a possible D match to TRBD2 (5 bases). Trimming took off 4 bases at V and 10 bases at J, with 23 bases between the two ends. CDR1 MNHNS and CDR2 SASEGT come from the germline V gene. The CDR3 runs 16 residues. CDR3 DNA sequence: TGTGCCAGCAGTGGGTCAATCCAGCGCCCTACGGGGGAGCAGTTCTTC. It yields the protein CASSGSIQRPTGEQFF.

V gene TRBV5-4 combines with J gene TRBJ2-1, with 10 bases aligning to TRBD1. This CDR3 has 15 residues. Germline lookup yields CDR1 SGHNT and CDR2 YYREEE (reference sequence). The trim removed 4 bases at V and 5 bases at J, leaving 6 bases unmatched. In DNA form, the CDR3 reads TGTGCCAGCAGCACGGGACAGGGGCCCCACAATGAGCAGTTCTTC. Translating gives CASSTGQGPHNEQFF.

Only a few counts were recorded for this clone. The V and J genes are TRBV5-4 and TRBJ2-7; 9 bases align to TRBD1. Germline CDR1 and CDR2: SGHNT and YYREEE (reference sequence). The length of the CDR3 is 15 residues. J was trimmed by 6 bases and V by 0 bases; bases with no gene match: 7. The CDR3 here is CASSLEPRTGVEQYF. The CDR3 DNA reads TGTGCCAGCAGCTTGGAACCTAGGACAGGGGTCGAGCAGTACTTC.

The rearrangement uses TRBV3-1 (or the pseudogene TRBV3-2) and TRBJ2-3, with 9 bases that match TRBD2. Trimming cost V 5 bases and J 9 bases; bases outside gene matches: 6. Germline V gene sequence: CDR1 LGHDT, CDR2 YNNKEL (reference sequence). This CDR3 has 13 amino acids. CDR3 amino acids: CASSGAGGGTQYF. CDR3 in DNA: TGTGCCAGCAGCGGCGCGGGGGGGGGCACGCAGTATTTT.

V usage is TRBV30 and J usage is TRBJ2-7; 7 bases align to TRBD2. The CDR3 covers 15 residues. The germline V gene encodes CDR1 GTSNPN and CDR2 SVGIG (reference sequence). V was clipped by 0 bases and J by 1 base; unmatched bases: 6. CDR3 sequence reads: CAWSVRSSGSYEQYF. The CDR3 DNA follows: TGTGCCTGGAGTGTACGGTCTAGCGGTTCCTACGAGCAGTACTTC.

V is TRBV19 and J is TRBJ2-1, with a tentative D call TRBD1 (6 bases). V shed 7 bases and J shed 0 bases, with 10 bases lying between them. CDR3 size: 14 residues. Germline assignment: CDR1 LNHDA and CDR2 SQIVND (reference sequence). The CDR3 DNA reads TGTGCCAGTAACCGACAGGCCTCCTACAATGAGCAGTTCTTC. It encodes CASNRQASYNEQFF.

This chain uses TRBV5-1 with TRBJ2-2; the match to TRBD2 covers 9 bases. After removal of 0 bases from V and 0 bases from J, the junction contained 6 bases not matched to a gene. The V gene's germline CDR1 is SGHRS and CDR2 YFSETQ. This CDR3 spans 18 amino acids. The CDR3 loop reads CASSLGPAGGANTGELFF. The CDR3 DNA sequence: TGCGCCAGCAGCTTGGGTCCAGCGGGGGGCGCGAACACCGGGGAGCTGTTTTTT. Drawing the rest from reference TRBV5-1 and TRBJ2-2, the complete variable domain is KAGVTQTPRYLIKTRGQQVTLSCSPISGHRSVSWYQQTPGQGLQFLFEYFSETQRNKGNFPGRFSGRQFSNSRSEMNVSTLELGDSALYLCASSLGPAGGANTGELFFGEGSRLTVL.

The rearrangement uses TRBV30 and TRBJ2-1, with 9 bases fitting TRBD2. V lost 2 bases to trimming and J lost 9 bases; unmatched junction nucleotides: 8. The CDR3 length is 14 residues. Per germline, CDR1 GTSNPN and CDR2 SVGIG (reference sequence). CDR3 protein: CAWSRAGGRGEQFF. CDR3 DNA: TGTGCCTGGAGTAGGGCGGGAGGGAGAGGTGAGCAGTTCTTC. Filled out from reference TRBV30 and TRBJ2-1, the complete variable domain reads SQTIHQWPATLVQPVGSPLSLECTVEGTSNPNLYWYRQAAGRGLQLLFYSVGIGQISSEVPQNLSASRPQDRQFILSSKKLLLSDSGFYLCAWSRAGGRGEQFFGPGTRLTVL.

The chain combines TRBV5-1 with TRBJ1-3, with 8 bases lining up with TRBD1. V lost 4 bases to trimming and J lost 4 bases; unmatched junction nucleotides: 4. The CDR3 extends over 14 amino acids. Germline CDR1 reads SGHRS; CDR2 reads YFSETQ. The CDR3 sequence is CASSEDRVGNTIYF. In DNA, the CDR3 is TGCGCCAGCAGCGAGGACAGGGTGGGAAACACCATATATTTT.

The chain is built from TRBV5-1 and TRBJ1-2; TRBD1 aligns across 7 bases. V shed 0 bases, J shed 4 bases, and the junction held 6 bases outside the gene matches. Germline V gene sequence: CDR1 SGHRS, CDR2 YFSETQ. The CDR3 runs to 15 residues. The CDR3 loop is CASSLGTGVIYGYTF. CDR3 nucleotides: TGCGCCAGCAGCTTGGGGACAGGAGTAATCTATGGCTACACCTTC.

The V and J genes are TRBV6-2 or TRBV6-3 and TRBJ1-1; D possibly corresponds to TRBD1 (5 bases). The CDR3 extends over 13 amino acids. Trimming removed 4 bases from V and 1 base from J, with 7 bases in between. Germline assignment: CDR1 MNHEY and CDR2 SVGEGT. The CDR3 loop is CASSFRENTEAFF. Written as DNA, the CDR3 is TGTGCCAGCAGTTTCAGGGAGAACACTGAAGCTTTCTTT.

This chain uses TRBV6-5 with TRBJ1-5, with 8 bases lining up with TRBD1. With 5 bases clipped from V and 6 bases from J, the junction kept 6 bases outside the gene matches. Germline V gene sequence: CDR1 MNHEY, CDR2 SVGAGI. The CDR3 consists of 14 residues. The CDR3 DNA reads as TGTGCCAGCAGTCATACAGGGGGTGGTCAGCCCCAGCATTTT. Encoded protein: CASSHTGGGQPQHF.

The J gene is TRBJ2-3, the V gene TRBV10-1, with 7 bases identical to TRBD2. The CDR3 runs to 15 residues. Germline V gene data show CDR1 as WNHNN and CDR2 as SYGVQD (reference sequence). V lost 6 bases, J lost 4 bases, and 10 bases stayed unmatched. The CDR3 loop is CASSVQREGADTQYF. The DNA for the CDR3 is TGCGCCAGCAGCGTCCAGCGGGAAGGGGCAGATACGCAGTATTTT.

The genes are TRBV5-4 and TRBJ2-5; D is perhaps TRBD2 (5 bases). The CDR3 has 14 residues. Germline-derived CDR1 and CDR2 are SGHNT and YYREEE (reference sequence). V gave up 1 base and J gave up 5 bases, with 12 bases separating them. CDR3 loop: CASSLTRTEETQYF. The CDR3 coding sequence is TGTGCCAGCAGCTTGACCCGGACTGAGGAGACCCAGTACTTC.

The chain uses TRBV2 and TRBJ2-1; 13 nucleotides line up with TRBD2. The germline V gene encodes CDR1 SNHLY and CDR2 FYNNEI. This CDR3 comprises 15 residues. Trimming cost V 7 bases and J 15 bases; bases outside gene matches: 15. The CDR3 coding sequence is TGTGCCAGCATCCTCCTCGGACTAGCGGGGGATAAATGGTTCTTC. Protein product: CASILLGLAGDKWFF.

CDR3 region: CASSPLAGGFQETQYF. The CDR3, as DNA: TGTGCCAGCTCACCACTGGCGGGGGGATTCCAAGAGACCCAGTACTTC. This chain connects TRBV18 to TRBJ2-5; the match to TRBD2 covers 8 bases. CDR3 size: 16 residues. V dropped 1 base and J dropped 1; count of bases not matched to a gene: 5. The germline V gene has CDR1 KGHSH and CDR2 LQKENI.

The chain has TRBV11-3 and TRBJ2-2, with a tentative D call TRBD2 (7 bases). Germline loops: CDR1 SGHNT, CDR2 YENEEA. V lost 5 bases to trimming and J lost 4 bases, with 14 bases between them. CDR3 size: 15 residues. The CDR3: CASSLGGLGTGELFF. CDR3 bases: TGTGCCAGCAGCCTGGGGGGGCTCGGCACCGGGGAGCTGTTTTTT.

The chain employs TRBV6-5 and TRBJ1-2; 7 bases line up with TRBD1. Trimming cost V 5 bases and J 4 bases; bases outside gene matches: 7. This CDR3 region has 14 residues. The V gene's germline CDR1 is MNHEY and CDR2 SVGAGI. The CDR3 is CASSRGPGGYGYTF. The CDR3 DNA is TGTGCCAGCAGTAGGGGGCCAGGAGGCTATGGCTACACCTTC.

This clone was seen once. The genes are TRBV6-6 and TRBJ2-2, with 8 bases that match TRBD2. CDR1 is MNHNY and CDR2 is SVGAGI in the germline V gene (reference sequence). The CDR3 has 17 residues. The J segment lost 5 bases and the V segment lost 5 bases, leaving 13 bases of the junction unmatched. The CDR3 is CASSPRGSGSGTGELFF. The CDR3 DNA reads as TGTGCCAGCAGTCCCCGGGGGAGCGGGAGTGGGACCGGGGAGCTGTTTTTT.

The CDR3 reads CASSLDPDRVGRNTIYF. The CDR3 nucleotides are TGTGCCAGCAGCTTAGACCCCGACAGGGTTGGTAGAAACACCATATATTTT. This rearrangement joins TRBV7-2 to TRBJ1-3, with TRBD1 identical over 7 bases. V was clipped by 1 base and J by 5 bases; unmatched bases: 11. Per germline, CDR1 SGHTA and CDR2 FQGNSA. The CDR3 is made up of 17 amino acids.

This chain links TRBV15 with TRBJ2-7; tentative D call: TRBD2 (6 bases). The CDR3 consists of 17 residues. Trimming took off 0 bases at V and 0 bases at J, with 15 bases between the two ends. Germline V gene data show CDR1 as LNHNV and CDR2 as YYDKDF (reference sequence). CDR3: CATSREGGNLNSYEQYF. The DNA for the CDR3 is TGTGCCACCAGCAGAGAGGGGGGTAACCTGAACTCCTACGAGCAGTACTTC.

V and J are TRBV18 and TRBJ2-2; TRBD2 is a possible D gene (5 bases). This CDR3 has 16 residues. V gave up 0 bases and J gave up 3 bases, with 11 bases separating them. Per the germline V gene, CDR1 is KGHSH and CDR2 is LQKENI. The DNA for the CDR3 is TGTGCCAGCTCACCACCGGTCACGGGGTACACCGGGGAGCTGTTTTTT. Its protein product is CASSPPVTGYTGELFF. The variable domain in full, with the rest retrieved from reference TRBV18 and TRBJ2-2, is NAGVMQNPRHLVRRRGQEARLRCSPMKGHSHVYWYRQLPEEGLKFMVYLQKENIIDESGMPKERFSAEFPKEGPSILRIQQVVRGDSAAYFCASSPPVTGYTGELFFGEGSRLTVL.

The chain links TRBV6-5 to TRBJ2-7; tentatively, D is TRBD2 (5 bases). From germline, CDR1 is MNHEY and CDR2 SVGAGI. The V gene lost 4 bases and the J gene lost 4 bases, with 14 bases spanning the gap. This CDR3 is 14 amino acids long. CDR3 sequence reads: CASSFRGSTYEQYF. CDR3 sequence (DNA): TGTGCCAGCAGTTTCCGAGGGAGTACTTACGAGCAGTACTTC.

This chain connects TRBV19 to TRBJ2-5; D perhaps matches TRBD1 (6 bases). The CDR3 length is 14 residues. The germline V gene encodes CDR1 LNHDA and CDR2 SQIVND (reference sequence). Trimming removed 1 base from V and 2 bases from J, with 8 bases in between. CDR3 loop: CASSIGTVQETQYF. In DNA form, the CDR3 reads TGTGCCAGTAGTATAGGGACAGTTCAAGAGACCCAGTACTTC.

The chain links TRBV4-3 to TRBJ2-3, with D possibly matching TRBD2 (6 bases). The CDR3 spans 17 residues. V was trimmed by 1 base and J by 2 bases, leaving 16 bases between them. Germline V gene sequence: CDR1 LGHNA, CDR2 YSLEER. CDR3 nucleotide sequence: TGCGCCAGCAGCCAAGGAGGGAGGCGGGATGTCACAGATACGCAGTATTTT. It translates to CASSQGGRRDVTDTQYF.

This rearrangement joins TRBV12-3 or TRBV12-4 to TRBJ1-2, with D possibly being TRBD1 (6 bases). Trimming left V 4 bases short and J 7 bases short, with 13 bases between. The CDR3 spans 13 residues. In nucleotides, the CDR3 is TGTGCCAGCAGTTCGTCGACAGGATCTGGCTACACCTTC. It yields the protein CASSSSTGSGYTF.